This T cell receptor beta chain was identified in a study of Graves' ophthalmopathy and Graves' hyperthyroidism. This clonotype has at least ten counts. Amplification targeted the TCR beta CDR3 regions, with RNA transcripts as the source material. HTBI primers were employed in first-round RT-PCR, then a second-round multiplex PCR followed. TCRdb reanalysed the multiplex PCR reads using MiXCR and keeps one entry per CDR3 protein. This sample carries 40,000 to 50,000 distinct CDR3 sequences, over 40% of them seen once, and the ten largest clones take more than 15%. Trimming took 5 bases from V and 4 from J; bases not matched to a gene: 8. The CDR3 extends over 16 amino acids. Germline CDR1 LNHNV, CDR2 YYDKDF (reference sequence). Among the exclusions were patients with other autoimmune diseases, uncontrolled infections, pregnancy or lactation. It was on clinical symptoms, serum thyroxine, TRAb, thyroid ultrasound and orbital computed tomography that diagnosis relied.

The sequenced material came from peripheral blood. The TCR was taken from an adult man with Graves' ophthalmopathy. The rearrangement uses TRBV15 and TRBJ2-5, with TRBD2 matching over 12 bases. In DNA, the CDR3 is TGTGCCACCAGCCCCCGACTAGCGGGGGTGGGAGAGACCCAGTACTTC. It codes for CATSPRLAGVGETQYF. Together with reference TRBV15 and TRBJ2-5, the CDR3 gives the full variable domain: DAMVIQNPRYQVTQFGKPVTLSCSQTLNHNVMYWYQQKSSQAPKLLFHYYDKDFNNEADTPDNFQSRRPNTSFCFLDIRSPGLGDTAMYLCATSPRLAGVGETQYFGPGTRLLVL.